This TCR beta chain is from a study of blood T cells in healthy people across ages. Findings of the study overall: The long-lived group displayed more naive CD4+ cells, plus higher diversity, than the aged donors did. Because donor CMV status was unknown, expanded clonotype changes were possibly confounded.

A remark on this clonotype: Its specificity is not known. This may be a read error: a much more frequent sequence differs by one nucleotide.

Using a J-beta primer mix together with a sample-barcoded 5' primer, a second PCR was run for roughly 6 to 12 cycles. Every individual sample yielded 2.5 million or more paired-end reads (each containing CDR3). TCRdb recomputed calls from the 5' RACE reads with MiXCR, one row per CDR3 protein. The sample comprises about 1.5 million distinct CDR3 sequences, around 42% of which are singletons, and 7.9% rests with the top ten. Each donor gave approximately 9.5 milliliters of peripheral blood. V lost 7 bases, J lost 0 bases, and 13 bases lay in between. The CDR3 contains 13 residues. Germline V CDR1 and CDR2: SQVTM, ANQGSEA.

What was sequenced was blood. This sequence was found in a woman younger than 35 in good health. This chain connects TRBV29-1 to TRBJ2-7, with a tentative D call TRBD1 (5 bases). CDR3 loop: CSGQRGGSYEQYF. Here the CDR3 DNA reads TGCAGCGGACAGAGAGGCGGCTCCTACGAGCAGTACTTC.